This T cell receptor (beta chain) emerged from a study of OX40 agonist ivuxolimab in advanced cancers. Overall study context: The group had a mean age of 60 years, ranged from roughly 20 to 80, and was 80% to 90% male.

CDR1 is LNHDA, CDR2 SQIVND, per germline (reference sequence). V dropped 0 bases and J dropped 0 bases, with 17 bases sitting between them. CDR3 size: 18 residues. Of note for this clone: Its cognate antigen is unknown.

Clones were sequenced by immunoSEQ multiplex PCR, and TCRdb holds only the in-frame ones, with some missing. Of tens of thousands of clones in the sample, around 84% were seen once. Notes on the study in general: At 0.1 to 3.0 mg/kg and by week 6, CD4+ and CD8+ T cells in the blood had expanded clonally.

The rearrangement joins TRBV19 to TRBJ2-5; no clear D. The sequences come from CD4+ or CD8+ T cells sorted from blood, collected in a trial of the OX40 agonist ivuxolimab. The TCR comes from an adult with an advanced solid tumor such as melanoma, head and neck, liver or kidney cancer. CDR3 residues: CASSIDQTSYDYQETQYF. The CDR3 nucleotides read TGTGCCAGTAGTATAGATCAGACATCCTACGACTACCAAGAGACCCAGTACTTC.